This note documents a single TCR beta chain sequence. As yet, its antigen is unknown. The record originates from a study of identical twins. With template switching, a universal primer site was added, and the cDNA carried unique molecular identifiers. TCRdb called the 5' RACE reads again in MiXCR, with one record for every CDR3 protein. This table holds about 240,000 distinct CDR3 sequences, 6% to 8.5% found once. CDR1 is KGHDR, CDR2 SFDVKD, per germline. Trimming left V 0 bases short and J 0 bases short, with 7 bases between. The CDR3 has 16 residues. Study-wide points: Potential partial confounding of zero-insertion analyses by invariant MAIT and iNKT cells was noted.

All donors were healthy Caucasians. The same data also contributed to another study, on yellow fever vaccine responses in identical twins.

The clonotype originates from a woman under 30 in good health. This chain connects TRBV24-1 to TRBJ1-4, with TRBD1 as a possible D gene (5 bases). The sequenced sample consisted of CD8+ T cells sorted from blood. The CDR3 DNA sequence: TGTGCCACCAGTGATTTGGGAGGGGCAACTAATGAAAAACTGTTTTTT. Its translation: CATSDLGGATNEKLFF.